The 15 T cell receptor beta chains listed next were all sequenced from one sample in a study of T cells in narcolepsy. Sequenced by immunoSEQ multiplex PCR; TCRdb stores in-frame clones only, minus some. The sample lists fewer than 35,000 clones, 70% to 80% occurring once. Sequencing input: CD45RA- memory CD4+ T cells from PBMCs. These receptors all stem from a human donor with narcolepsy.

This clone was counted a few times. The chain combines TRBV14 with TRBJ2-7; no clear D gene. V lost 1 base, J lost 5 bases, and 9 bases lay in between. The germline V gene encodes CDR1 SGHDN and CDR2 FVKESK. The CDR3 is 13 residues long. The CDR3 DNA follows: TGTGCCAGCAGCCAAGTTCTGGGGAACGAGCAGTACTTC. It translates to CASSQVLGNEQYF.

The CDR3, as DNA: TGTGCCTGGTCCAGGGGCCCGTCTAATGAAAAACTGTTTTTT. Its translation is CAWSRGPSNEKLFF. V is TRBV30 and J is TRBJ1-4; D is possibly TRBD1 (6 bases). Germline V lookup: CDR1 GTSNPN, CDR2 SVGIG (reference sequence). The CDR3 runs to 14 residues. V shed 5 bases and J shed 3 bases, with 13 bases lying between them.

This clone was seen a few times. V and J are TRBV29-1 and TRBJ2-5; TRBD2 might be the D (5 bases). Trimming removed 4 bases at V and 1 base at J, with 13 bases between. This CDR3 contains 14 residues. Germline assignment: CDR1 SQVTM and CDR2 ANQGSEA. The CDR3 bases are TGCAGCGTTGTTATTAACGGACTCCAAGAGACCCAGTACTTC. Residues: CSVVINGLQETQYF. Full variable domain (outside the CDR3, taken from reference TRBV29-1 and TRBJ2-5): SAVISQKPSRDICQRGTSLTIQCQVDSQVTMMFWYRQQPGQSLTLIATANQGSEATYESGFVIDKFPISRPNLTFSTLTVSNMSPEDSSIYLCSVVINGLQETQYFGPGTRLLVL.

This chain joins TRBV28 and TRBJ2-4; 15 bases agree with TRBD2. Germline V gene sequence: CDR1 MDHEN, CDR2 SYDVKM. The CDR3 spans 18 residues. With V trimmed by 6 bases and J by 0 bases, 6 bases remained unmatched. CDR3 DNA: TGTGCCAGCAGCTCGGGACTAGCGGGAGGCCCAGCCAAAAACATTCAGTACTTC. This codes for CASSSGLAGGPAKNIQYF.

This chain uses TRBV5-6 with TRBJ2-7, with D perhaps matching TRBD2 (6 bases). The V and J ends lost 7 bases and 2 bases respectively, with 13 bases between them. In germline, CDR1 is SGHDT, CDR2 YYEEEE. CDR3 length: 13 amino acids. CDR3 sequence (DNA): TGTGCCAGCGGGCTAGCGTTTACCTACGAGCAGTACTTC. Amino acid sequence: CASGLAFTYEQYF.

This sequence joins TRBV7-2 and TRBJ2-2; 9 nucleotides match TRBD1. CDR3 length: 15 residues. The V and J ends lost 6 bases and 4 bases, in that order; junction bases with no gene match: 6. From germline, CDR1 is SGHTA and CDR2 FQGNSA. CDR3 sequence: CASRGQGSGTGELFF. CDR3 nucleotide sequence: TGTGCCAGCAGAGGACAGGGGTCGGGCACCGGGGAGCTGTTTTTT.

This clone was seen a handful of times. This rearrangement joins TRBV4-2 to TRBJ2-1, with a tentative D call TRBD2 (6 bases). The germline CDR1 and CDR2 sequences are LGHNA and YNFKEQ. V shed 4 bases and J shed 7 bases, with 23 bases lying between them. The CDR3 length is 17 residues. CDR3 bases: TGTGCCAGCAGCCTACAACCGGGGGTTAGCCCCGATAATGAGCAGTTCTTC. This gives the protein CASSLQPGVSPDNEQFF.

The chain combines TRBV11-2 with TRBJ2-2; tentatively, D is TRBD1 (7 bases). CDR3 size: 17 residues. Deletions cut 5 bases from V and 1 base from J, with 17 bases between. Germline CDR1 and CDR2: SGHAT and FQNNGV. The CDR3 sequence is CASSTGDSSRNTGELFF. The CDR3 DNA sequence: TGTGCCAGCAGCACGGGGGACAGCTCAAGGAACACCGGGGAGCTGTTTTTT.

The CDR3 nucleotides read TGTGCCAGCAGGGCGGACAACCACCTCGGGACAGATACGCAGTATTTT. This codes for CASRADNHLGTDTQYF. J is TRBJ2-3 and V is TRBV2; tentative D call: TRBD1 (5 bases). V was shortened by 6 bases and J by 3 bases, with 19 bases between the two germline ends. From germline, CDR1 is SNHLY and CDR2 FYNNEI. The length of the CDR3 is 16 residues.

The V call is TRBV29-1, the J call TRBJ2-1; 7 bases map to TRBD1. Trimming cost V 4 bases and J 8 bases; bases outside gene matches: 8. This CDR3 region has 13 residues. CDR1 SQVTM and CDR2 ANQGSEA come from the germline V gene. CDR3: CSVGDSLRDEQFF. The DNA for the CDR3 is TGCAGCGTTGGGGACAGCCTTAGGGATGAGCAGTTCTTC.

The rearrangement joins TRBV11-2 to TRBJ2-5; D call uncertain. The assigned J gene may be wrong: the sequence end matches TRBJ2-7 better. The CDR3 is 15 residues long. Germline CDR1 SGHAT, CDR2 FQNNGV. The CDR3 DNA sequence: TGTGCCAGCAGCTTAGATAGGATCCCCCAGGACGAGCAGTACTTC. Protein product: CASSLDRIPQDEQYF.

V usage is TRBV19 and J usage is TRBJ2-7; TRBD1 agrees at 8 bases. This CDR3 has 13 amino acids. Germline V gene sequence: CDR1 LNHDA, CDR2 SQIVND (reference sequence). The V segment lost 4 bases and the J segment 5 bases; nucleotides outside the gene matches: 4. CDR3: CASSRAGGHEQYF. In DNA, the CDR3 is TGTGCCAGTAGTAGGGCAGGGGGCCACGAGCAGTACTTC.

This clone was seen once. The chain recombines TRBV27 with TRBJ1-4; D is unresolved. Per the germline V gene, CDR1 is MNHEY and CDR2 is SMNVEV (reference sequence). Trimming pared 6 bases from V and 4 bases from J, leaving 12 bases between. The CDR3 covers 14 residues. Written as DNA, the CDR3 is TGTGCCAGCAGGTCTTGGACGGGTAATGAAAAACTGTTTTTT. Translated, it gives CASRSWTGNEKLFF. The whole variable domain, remainder taken from reference TRBV27 and TRBJ1-4, is EAQVTQNPRYLITVTGKKLTVTCSQNMNHEYMSWYRQDPGLGLRQIYYSMNVEVTDKGDVPEGYKVSRKEKRNFPLILESPSPNQTSLYFCASRSWTGNEKLFFGSGTQLSVL.

The CDR3 loop is CASSFLAGATREEQFF. The CDR3 bases are TGTGCCAGCAGCTTCCTAGCGGGAGCCACCAGGGAAGAGCAGTTCTTC. The chain combines TRBV7-2 with TRBJ2-1, with 10 bases aligning to TRBD2. This CDR3 is 16 amino acids long. The germline gives CDR1 SGHTA, CDR2 FQGNSA. Trimming took 3 bases from V and 10 from J; bases not matched to a gene: 12. Full variable domain (missing parts from reference TRBV7-2 and TRBJ2-1): GAGVSQSPSNKVTEKGKDVELRCDPISGHTALYWYRQSLGQGLEFLIYFQGNSAPDKSGLPSDRFSAERTGGSVSTLTIQRTQQEDSAVYLCASSFLAGATREEQFFGPGTRLTVL.

The rearrangement links TRBV7-8 to TRBJ2-7; D is tentatively TRBD1 or TRBD2 (5 bases each). CDR3 length: 15 amino acids. Germline lookup yields CDR1 SGHVS and CDR2 FQNEAQ. The V end was cut by 5 bases, the J end by 0 bases, with 14 bases between. The DNA for the CDR3 is TGTGCCAGCAGCGTTGGGACGGCTAGCTCCTACGAGCAGTACTTC. It encodes CASSVGTASSYEQYF. The whole variable domain, filled in from reference TRBV7-8 and TRBJ2-7, reads GAGVSQSPRYKVAKRGQDVALRCDPISGHVSLFWYQQALGQGPEFLTYFQNEAQLDKSGLPSDRFFAERPEGSVSTLKIQRTQQEDSAVYLCASSVGTASSYEQYFGPGTRLTVT.